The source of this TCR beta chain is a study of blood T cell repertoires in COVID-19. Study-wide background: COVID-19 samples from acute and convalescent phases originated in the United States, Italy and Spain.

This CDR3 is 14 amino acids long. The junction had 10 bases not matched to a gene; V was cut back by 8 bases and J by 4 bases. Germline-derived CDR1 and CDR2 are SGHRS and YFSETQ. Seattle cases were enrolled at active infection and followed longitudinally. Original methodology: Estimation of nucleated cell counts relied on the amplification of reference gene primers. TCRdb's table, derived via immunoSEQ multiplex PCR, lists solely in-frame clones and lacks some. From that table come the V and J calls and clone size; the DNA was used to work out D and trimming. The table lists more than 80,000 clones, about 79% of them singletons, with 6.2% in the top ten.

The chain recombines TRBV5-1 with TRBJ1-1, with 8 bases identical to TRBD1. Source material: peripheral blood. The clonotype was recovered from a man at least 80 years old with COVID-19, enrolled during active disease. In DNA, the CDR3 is TGCGCCAGTAATACAGGGGGAGCGGGCACTGAAGCTTTCTTT. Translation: CASNTGGAGTEAFF.